The 29 T cell receptor beta chains reported below all come from one sample, sequenced in a study of PD-1 blockade in classical Hodgkin lymphoma. Each patient relapsed following autologous stem cell transplantation, and prior brentuximab vedotin exposure differed. Produced via immunoSEQ multiplex PCR; TCRdb's table is partial and in-frame only. The sample yields approximately 26,000 clones, more than 65% seen once. Sequenced material: peripheral blood mononuclear cells (PBMCs), taken at baseline. These receptor sequences come from a human donor with classical Hodgkin lymphoma.

In nucleotides, the CDR3 is TGCGCCAGCAGCCATATTGGTGGGGCGACAGATACGCAGTATTTT. Amino acid sequence: CASSHIGGATDTQYF. The gene calls are TRBV4-3 and TRBJ2-3; tentatively, D is TRBD1 (5 bases). Trimming took off 3 bases at V and 3 bases at J, with 13 bases between the two ends. The CDR3 covers 15 residues. Germline CDR1 and CDR2: LGHNA and YSLEER.

The rearrangement links TRBV27 to TRBJ1-1; 8 bases line up with TRBD1. From germline, CDR1 is MNHEY and CDR2 SMNVEV (reference sequence). This CDR3 contains 17 residues. J lost 0 bases, V lost 8 bases, and 14 bases had no gene match. For the CDR3, the DNA is TGTGCCAGCGGCACACCTCAGGGGGCGTCCATGAACACTGAAGCTTTCTTT. It translates to CASGTPQGASMNTEAFF.

The J gene is TRBJ2-5, the V gene TRBV5-4; unclear D gene. Germline-derived CDR1 and CDR2 are SGHNT and YYREEE (reference sequence). CDR3 size: 15 residues. V gave up 2 bases and J gave up 5 bases, with 16 bases separating them. CDR3 loop: CASSFGGSNEETQYF. The CDR3 bases are TGTGCCAGCAGCTTTGGTGGAAGTAATGAGGAGACCCAGTACTTC. Based on the CDR3 plus reference TRBV5-4 and TRBJ2-5, the full variable domain is ETGVTQSPTHLIKTRGQQVTLRCSSQSGHNTVSWYQQALGQGPQFIFQYYREEENGRGNFPPRFSGLQFPNYSSELNVNALELDDSALYLCASSFGGSNEETQYFGPGTRLLVL.

The rearrangement links TRBV18 to TRBJ2-7, with D hard to call. Trimming stripped 3 bases from V and 1 base from J, with 10 bases between. The CDR3 runs to 14 residues. Germline V gene lookup returns CDR1 KGHSH and CDR2 LQKENI. CDR3 bases: TGTGCCAGCTCACCCATACAAAATTCCTACGAGCAGTACTTC. Encoded protein: CASSPIQNSYEQYF.

A remark on this clone: One end of the junction varies from germline; a read error may be responsible. The chain has TRBV5-4 and TRBJ2-7; 14 nucleotides agree with TRBD2. Germline CDR1 and CDR2: SGHNT and YYREEE (reference sequence). This CDR3 is built from 15 residues. The CDR3 loop is CASTLTSGGAYEQYF. The DNA of the CDR3 is TGTGCCAGCACCTTGACTAGCGGGGGGGCCTACGAGCAGTACTTC.

V usage is TRBV19 and J usage is TRBJ1-1; D perhaps matches TRBD1 (6 bases). The CDR3 covers 13 residues. V was trimmed by 4 bases and J by 2 bases, leaving 8 bases between them. The V gene's germline CDR1 is LNHDA and CDR2 SQIVND (reference sequence). This chain's CDR3 is CASSRTVNTEAFF. The CDR3 nucleotides are TGTGCCAGTAGTAGGACAGTAAACACTGAAGCTTTCTTT.

In this sample, this clone turned up a few times. V is TRBV7-2 and J is TRBJ1-2, with a possible D match to TRBD1 (6 bases). CDR3 length equals 15 residues. V lost 5 bases and J 4 bases, leaving 17 bases between the germline ends. CDR1 is SGHTA and CDR2 is FQGNSA in the germline V gene. CDR3 amino acids: CASSRAAMTGYGYTF. Written as DNA, the CDR3 is TGTGCCAGCAGCCGCGCCGCAATGACAGGCTATGGCTACACCTTC.

This clone has only one observation. The genes are TRBV9 and TRBJ2-5; 8 bases fit TRBD2. Germline V gene lookup returns CDR1 SGDLS and CDR2 YYNGEE. The CDR3 runs to 18 residues. V dropped 4 bases and J dropped 4; count of bases not matched to a gene: 18. The CDR3 reads CASSLTPAGGPAGETQYF. Here the CDR3 DNA reads TGTGCCAGCAGCTTAACACCGGCGGGGGGCCCCGCTGGAGAGACCCAGTACTTC.

The chain links TRBV4-1 to TRBJ2-7; D is uncertain. The germline CDR1 and CDR2 sequences are MGHRA and YSYEKL. The V end lost 0 bases, the J end lost 6 bases, and 6 bases lay between the germline ends. The CDR3 is 12 amino acids. The CDR3 protein is CASSQDMVEQYF. The DNA for the CDR3 is TGCGCCAGCAGCCAAGATATGGTCGAGCAGTACTTC.

The count of this clone is one. This chain joins TRBV7-6 and TRBJ2-7, with a tentative D call TRBD1 (5 bases). The CDR3 runs to 14 residues. V dropped 5 bases and J dropped 1 base, with 12 bases sitting between them. CDR1 and CDR2 (germline): SGHVS, FNYEAQ. The CDR3, as DNA: TGTGCCAGCAGCCCAGGGTTCGGGTCCTACGAGCAGTACTTC. Its translation: CASSPGFGSYEQYF.

This clone was seen a few times. This chain uses TRBV4-1 with TRBJ1-1; D is ambiguous. This CDR3 is built from 16 residues. Trimming shortened V by 5 bases and J by 1 base, and 17 bases separated the two germline ends. CDR1 and CDR2 from the germline V gene are MGHRA and YSYEKL. The CDR3 DNA follows: TGCGCCAGCAGCTCTCAAAGCGGGTTTCCGAACACTGAAGCTTTCTTT. Translation: CASSSQSGFPNTEAFF.

The rearrangement joins TRBV5-5 to TRBJ2-7; the D call may be TRBD1 or TRBD2 (5 bases each). Looked up from germline, CDR1 is SGHKS and CDR2 is YYEKEE (reference sequence). CDR3 size: 12 residues. The germline V and J ends were trimmed by 8 bases and 2 bases, with 11 bases remaining between them. The CDR3 region has the DNA TGTGCCAGTAGACTACAGGCCTACGAGCAGTACTTC. Protein sequence: CASRLQAYEQYF.

The V and J genes are TRBV23-1 and TRBJ1-5, with D tentatively TRBD1 (5 bases). TRBV23-1 belongs to the ORF category, with a function that is uncertain. This CDR3 is built from 16 residues. V dropped 11 bases and J dropped 2 bases, with 22 bases sitting between them. For the CDR3, the DNA is TGCGCCTACCCCCAGGTCAGAGGGGCTGGCAATCAGCCCCAGCATTTT. Translating it yields CAYPQVRGAGNQPQHF.

The chain employs TRBV13 and TRBJ2-3; TRBD2 is a possible D gene (5 bases). The V and J ends lost 2 bases and 4 bases respectively, with 13 bases between them. Germline CDR1 and CDR2: PRHDT and FYEKMQ (reference sequence). CDR3 size: 15 residues. CDR3 sequence: CASSLTGERPDTQYF. The CDR3, as DNA: TGTGCCAGCAGCTTAACTGGGGAGCGGCCAGATACGCAGTATTTT.

A few counts support this clone. The chain uses TRBV10-2 and TRBJ2-3, with a tentative D call TRBD2 (7 bases). Trimming cost V 5 bases and J 4 bases, with 16 bases left between them. Germline CDR1 WSHSY, CDR2 SAAADI. The CDR3 has 15 residues. The CDR3 coding sequence is TGCGCCAGCAGTACTAGCCGGGGGGCCTCAGATACGCAGTATTTT. Translated: CASSTSRGASDTQYF.

The chain is built from TRBV5-8 and TRBJ2-7, with D hard to call. Trimming pared 2 bases from V and 1 base from J, leaving 4 bases between. This CDR3 region has 12 residues. Germline values: CDR1 SGHTS, CDR2 YDEGEE. CDR3 nucleotide sequence: TGTGCCAGCAGCTTTTCATCCTACGAGCAGTACTTC. It translates to CASSFSSYEQYF.

The chain is built from TRBV7-8 and TRBJ2-5; 13 positions match TRBD2. The CDR3 extends over 18 amino acids. Germline V CDR1 and CDR2: SGHVS, FQNEAQ. Trimming took 2 bases from V and 5 from J; bases not matched to a gene: 11. Here the CDR3 reads CASSLLRLAGGRGETQYF. CDR3 nucleotide sequence: TGTGCCAGCAGCTTACTACGACTAGCGGGGGGCCGAGGGGAGACCCAGTACTTC.

This chain connects TRBV2 to TRBJ2-1; TRBD2 agrees at 14 bases. The CDR3 sequence is 17 residues long. Germline lookup yields CDR1 SNHLY and CDR2 FYNNEI. J lost 0 bases, V lost 8 bases, and 6 bases had no gene match. This CDR3 reads CASGGLAGDRSYNEQFF. In nucleotides, the CDR3 is TGTGCCAGCGGGGGACTAGCGGGGGACCGCTCCTACAATGAGCAGTTCTTC.

This chain links TRBV30 with TRBJ2-1; D is perhaps TRBD1 (5 bases). Germline lookup yields CDR1 GTSNPN and CDR2 SVGIG (reference sequence). Between the trimmed V and J ends, which lost 4 bases and 4 bases, there was a span of 5 bases. The CDR3 totals 11 residues. The CDR3 is CAWTGYNEQFF. CDR3 bases: TGTGCCTGGACAGGGTACAATGAGCAGTTCTTC.

In its sample, this clone was seen a few times. This chain uses TRBV19 with TRBJ2-7, with 8 bases matching TRBD1. The CDR3 has 15 amino acids. Losses at the gene ends were 4 bases for V and 4 bases for J; bases not matched to a gene: 9. Germline values: CDR1 LNHDA, CDR2 SQIVND (reference sequence). The CDR3, as DNA: TGTGCCAGTAGTACTGACAGGGGTACGTCGTACGAGCAGTACTTC. Amino acid sequence: CASSTDRGTSYEQYF. Based on the CDR3 plus reference TRBV19 and TRBJ2-7, the full variable domain is DGGITQSPKYLFRKEGQNVTLSCEQNLNHDAMYWYRQDPGQGLRLIYYSQIVNDFQKGDIAEGYSVSREKKESFPLTVTSAQKNPTAFYLCASSTDRGTSYEQYFGPGTRLTVT.

By proportion, this clone is medium-sized. V gene TRBV19 combines with J gene TRBJ1-1, with unresolved D. This CDR3 contains 15 residues. Germline CDR1 reads LNHDA; CDR2 reads SQIVND (reference sequence). Trimming pared 0 bases from V and 0 bases from J, leaving 8 bases between. The CDR3 DNA follows: TGTGCCAGTAGTATAGACTGGGCAGTGAACACTGAAGCTTTCTTT. It translates to CASSIDWAVNTEAFF. Complete variable domain (other parts from reference TRBV19 and TRBJ1-1): DGGITQSPKYLFRKEGQNVTLSCEQNLNHDAMYWYRQDPGQGLRLIYYSQIVNDFQKGDIAEGYSVSREKKESFPLTVTSAQKNPTAFYLCASSIDWAVNTEAFFGQGTRLTVV.

This clone appeared a few times. V and J are TRBV5-6 and TRBJ1-5; tentative D call: TRBD1 (5 bases). Germline V gene lookup returns CDR1 SGHDT and CDR2 YYEEEE. This CDR3 has 15 residues. Trimming removed 0 bases at V and 6 bases at J, with 13 bases between. CDR3 in amino acids: CASSLGDGGSQPQHF. The CDR3 bases are TGTGCCAGCAGCTTGGGGGACGGGGGGAGTCAGCCCCAGCATTTT.

This clone was picked up one time. V usage is TRBV27 and J usage is TRBJ2-2; weak D call: TRBD2 (5 bases). V dropped 7 bases and J dropped 6 bases, with 15 bases sitting between them. The CDR3 is 14 residues long. Per the germline V gene, CDR1 is MNHEY and CDR2 is SMNVEV (reference sequence). The CDR3 DNA reads as TGTGCCAGCATCCCTAGAGGGTTGGCCGGGGAGCTGTTTTTT. Residues: CASIPRGLAGELFF.

This clone was seen a single time. This chain connects TRBV15 to TRBJ2-3, with D unclear. The CDR3 has 14 residues. The germline V gene has CDR1 LNHNV and CDR2 YYDKDF (reference sequence). Between the trimmed V and J ends, which lost 3 bases and 2 bases, there was a span of 9 bases. The CDR3 sequence is CATSRGSDTDTQYF. The CDR3 nucleotides are TGTGCCACCAGCAGGGGGTCGGACACAGATACGCAGTATTTT.

This clone showed up just a few times. The V and J genes are TRBV7-2 and TRBJ2-7; 10 bases fit TRBD2. The junction had 2 bases not matched to a gene; V was cut back by 0 bases and J by 0 bases. The germline gives CDR1 SGHTA, CDR2 FQGNSA. The CDR3 is 16 amino acids. The DNA of the CDR3 is TGTGCCAGCAGCTTAGCTAGCGGGGGGTCCTCCTACGAGCAGTACTTC. Its translation is CASSLASGGSSYEQYF.

The chain joins TRBV10-3 to TRBJ2-7; possible D gene TRBD2, 5 bases. Trimming removed 5 bases at V and 0 bases at J, with 8 bases between. This CDR3 has 13 residues. Per the germline V gene, CDR1 is ENHRY and CDR2 is SYGVKD. The CDR3 protein is CAISSGYSYEQYF. CDR3 nucleotides: TGTGCCATCAGTTCGGGATACTCCTACGAGCAGTACTTC.

This clone was detected once. The V and J genes are TRBV19 and TRBJ2-6; possibly TRBD1 or TRBD2 for D (6 bases each). The germline V gene has CDR1 LNHDA and CDR2 SQIVND (reference sequence). The CDR3 loop spans 15 amino acids. V shed 6 bases and J shed 1 base, with 10 bases lying between them. The CDR3 region has the DNA TGTGCCAGTAGGGAGGGGGGATCTGGGGCCAACGTCCTGACTTTC. This gives the protein CASREGGSGANVLTF. Filled out from reference TRBV19 and TRBJ2-6, the complete variable domain reads DGGITQSPKYLFRKEGQNVTLSCEQNLNHDAMYWYRQDPGQGLRLIYYSQIVNDFQKGDIAEGYSVSREKKESFPLTVTSAQKNPTAFYLCASREGGSGANVLTFGAGSRLTVL.

The chain uses TRBV6-1 and TRBJ1-4, with 8 bases aligning to TRBD1. This CDR3 comprises 15 residues. In germline, CDR1 is MNHNS, CDR2 SASEGT. V was clipped by 2 bases and J by 6 bases; unmatched bases: 5. The CDR3 loop is CASSEWGQEDEKLFF. In DNA, the CDR3 is TGTGCCAGCAGTGAATGGGGACAGGAGGATGAAAAACTGTTTTTT.

The chain carries TRBV6-5 and TRBJ2-7; D is possibly TRBD1 (5 bases). V lost 8 bases, J lost 2 bases, and 13 bases lay in between. CDR3 size: 13 residues. Looked up from germline, CDR1 is MNHEY and CDR2 is SVGAGI. CDR3 nucleotide sequence: TGTGCCAGCGGCACAGACAGAACCTACGAGCAGTACTTC. Translated: CASGTDRTYEQYF.